This entry lists 6 T cell receptor beta chains sequenced from one sample in a study of CD8+ T cells in alopecia areata. Treatment specified: oral pan-JAK inhibitor, 5-10 mg twice daily. The sequencing template was cDNA reverse transcribed from extracted RNA. Only in-frame clones appear in the TCRdb table, and some are missing; sequencing was by immunoSEQ multiplex PCR. The table has some 190,000 clones, around 65% seen once. The sample consisted of CD4+ T cells sorted from blood, taken between weeks 43 and 45, from a patient treated with tofacitinib. The source of these receptors is a human donor with alopecia areata.

This chain joins TRBV15 and TRBJ2-1, with D unclear. V was cut by 1 base and J by 7 bases, with 8 bases left in between. Germline V gene data show CDR1 as LNHNV and CDR2 as YYDKDF (reference sequence). The CDR3 loop spans 13 amino acids. In DNA, the CDR3 is TGTGCCACCAGCAGAGTGGGGTGGAATGAGCAGTTCTTC. Protein product: CATSRVGWNEQFF.

This sequence joins TRBV5-6 and TRBJ1-2, with D perhaps TRBD1 (5 bases). Germline CDR1 is SGHDT and CDR2 is YYEEEE. Trimming pared 6 bases from V and 1 base from J, leaving 19 bases between. The CDR3 totals 16 residues. Here the CDR3 reads CASTMGGAPVNYGYTF. Written as DNA, the CDR3 is TGTGCCAGCACCATGGGGGGAGCACCTGTTAACTATGGCTACACCTTC. The whole variable domain, filled in from reference TRBV5-6 and TRBJ1-2, reads DAGVTQSPTHLIKTRGQQVTLRCSPKSGHDTVSWYQQALGQGPQFIFQYYEEEERQRGNFPDRFSGHQFPNYSSELNVNALLLGDSALYLCASTMGGAPVNYGYTFGSGTRLTVV.

The V call is TRBV28, the J call TRBJ2-5; tentative D call: TRBD1 (6 bases). The CDR3 extends over 15 amino acids. V lost 3 bases, J lost 0 bases, and 11 bases lay in between. In germline, CDR1 is MDHEN, CDR2 SYDVKM. As DNA, the CDR3 is TGTGCCAGCAGTTTCGGCAGGGGCTACCAAGAGACCCAGTACTTC. Translated, it gives CASSFGRGYQETQYF. Combining the CDR3 with reference TRBV28 and TRBJ2-5 gives the whole variable domain DVKVTQSSRYLVKRTGEKVFLECVQDMDHENMFWYRQDPGLGLRLIYFSYDVKMKEKGDIPEGYSVSREKKERFSLILESASTNQTSMYLCASSFGRGYQETQYFGPGTRLLVL.

The chain joins TRBV6-5 to TRBJ1-6, with no clear D. The V gene's germline CDR1 is MNHEY and CDR2 SVGAGI. V dropped 5 bases and J dropped 9 bases, with 14 bases sitting between them. This CDR3 spans 14 amino acids. The CDR3 spells CASSKDRERSPLHF. CDR3 in DNA: TGTGCCAGCAGTAAGGATAGGGAACGTTCACCCCTCCACTTT.

There are a few counts of this clone. The rearrangement uses TRBV15 and TRBJ1-2, with 7 bases identical to TRBD1. Germline values: CDR1 LNHNV, CDR2 YYDKDF (reference sequence). Germline trimming cut 1 base from V and 2 bases from J; bases unmatched to any gene: 4. This CDR3 is 15 amino acids long. The CDR3 spells CATSRGGQENYGYTF. CDR3 nucleotide sequence: TGTGCCACCAGCAGAGGTGGACAGGAAAACTATGGCTACACCTTC.

The CDR3 DNA follows: TGTGCCAGCAGCGTAGCCTCGGACTCCTACAATGAGCAGTTCTTC. It encodes CASSVASDSYNEQFF. The rearrangement links TRBV9 to TRBJ2-1, with unresolved D. The length of the CDR3 is 15 residues. Germline CDR1 is SGDLS and CDR2 is YYNGEE. V was clipped by 0 bases and J by 0 bases, with 7 bases between them.